This T cell receptor beta chain appears in the sequencing data of a study of blood T cell repertoires in COVID-19 (dated by TCRdb to 2019 to 2021). General notes on the study: The collaborator samples originated in the United States, Italy and Spain and spanned the acute and convalescent phases of COVID-19. The material from the prospective study consisted of cDNA or gDNA derived from T cells, B-cell-depleted T cells, or PBMCs. The repertoires were made available in a free public database intended to serve as a resource for research on the immune response to SARS-CoV-2. Nearly every sample came with metadata listing a de-identified subject ID, COVID-19 status, age in years and sex. The samples were drawn from the first 160 participants of the ongoing ImmuneRACE study and from 950 to 1,500 subjects provided by 6 global collaborators. The dataset comprised deeply sampled blood TCRbeta repertoires from subjects exposed to, actively infected with, or recovered from COVID-19. Where available, HLA class I and class II types were taken from metadata supplied by the sample provider and were not determined by assay-based typing.

CDR3 length: 15 amino acids, cysteine to phenylalanine. Only CDR3 DNA remains: 45 bases, in frame from the first base. Taken from the germline V gene, the CDR1 and CDR2 loops are MGHRA and YSYEKL. Between the V and J ends, shortened by 1 base and 4 bases respectively, the junction contains 11 bases. Participants in the prospective study were enrolled through a virtual design, were aged about 18 to 90 years, and lived in about two dozen United States geographic areas. To assign participants to cohorts, the prospective study relied on clinical history that participants themselves reported in a screening survey and a study questionnaire. In the prospective study, mobile phlebotomists collected whole blood, serum and a nasopharyngeal or oropharyngeal swab from each participant. Over a roughly two-month period, participants in the prospective study had the option of providing additional blood draws and questionnaires. Prospective study blood samples were shipped either frozen or at room temperature before DNA extraction.

TCRbeta CDR3 regions were amplified from genomic DNA by means of the immunoSEQ Assay, a bias-controlled multiplex PCR. The authors' pipeline ran thus. Within the assay, amplification of reference gene primers was used to estimate how many nucleated cells each sample contained. To quantify the absolute abundance of each unique TCRbeta CDR3 rearrangement, sequence reads were collapsed and filtered. For each sample, productive Simpson clonality was calculated by taking the square root of Simpson's diversity index across productive rearrangements. This is the immuneACCESS table as TCRdb keeps it, with only in-frame sequences that have V and J called. A part of the clones is gone; compared with another copy, unresolved V genes explain less than half, and the rest is unexplained. That table gives V, J and clone size, and the DNA gave D and trimming. The sample table records about 270,000 clones; 80% to 90% of these occur just once. The ten largest make up approximately 4% of the sample.

About this clone: It has no known antigen specificity. No much larger clonotype is one base removed from it; base qualities were not supplied.

Results the study describes overall, beyond this receptor: The amount of clinical and demographic metadata varied by source and participant and was provided uncurated.

The chain is made from TRBV4-1 and TRBJ1-5; the D gene is perhaps TRBD1, on 5 matching bases. This TCR was sampled from a woman in her thirties with acute COVID-19. Sequences were obtained from PBMCs or T cells enriched from blood (not recorded which). The sequence in DNA is TGCGCCAGCAGCCAAGGCGCGGGGCTGAATCAGCCCCAGCATTTT. Translation gives CASSQGAGLNQPQHF.